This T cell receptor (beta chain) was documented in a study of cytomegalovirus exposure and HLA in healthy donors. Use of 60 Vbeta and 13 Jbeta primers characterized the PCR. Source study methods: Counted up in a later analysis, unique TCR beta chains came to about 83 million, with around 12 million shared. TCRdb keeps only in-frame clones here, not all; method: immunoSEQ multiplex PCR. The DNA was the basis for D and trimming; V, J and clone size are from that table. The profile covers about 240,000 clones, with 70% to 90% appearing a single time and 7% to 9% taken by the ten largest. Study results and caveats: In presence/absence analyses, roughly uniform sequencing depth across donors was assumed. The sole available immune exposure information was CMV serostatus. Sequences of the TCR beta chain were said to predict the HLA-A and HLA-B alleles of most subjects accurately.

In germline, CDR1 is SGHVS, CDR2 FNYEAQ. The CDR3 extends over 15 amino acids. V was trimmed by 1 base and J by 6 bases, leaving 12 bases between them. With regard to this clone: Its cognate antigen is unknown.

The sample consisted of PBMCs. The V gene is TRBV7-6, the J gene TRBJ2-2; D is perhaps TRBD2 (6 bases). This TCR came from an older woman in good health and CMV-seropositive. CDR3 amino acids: CASSLVEGWAGELFF. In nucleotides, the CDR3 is TGTGCCAGCAGCTTAGTGGAGGGTTGGGCCGGGGAGCTGTTTTTT.